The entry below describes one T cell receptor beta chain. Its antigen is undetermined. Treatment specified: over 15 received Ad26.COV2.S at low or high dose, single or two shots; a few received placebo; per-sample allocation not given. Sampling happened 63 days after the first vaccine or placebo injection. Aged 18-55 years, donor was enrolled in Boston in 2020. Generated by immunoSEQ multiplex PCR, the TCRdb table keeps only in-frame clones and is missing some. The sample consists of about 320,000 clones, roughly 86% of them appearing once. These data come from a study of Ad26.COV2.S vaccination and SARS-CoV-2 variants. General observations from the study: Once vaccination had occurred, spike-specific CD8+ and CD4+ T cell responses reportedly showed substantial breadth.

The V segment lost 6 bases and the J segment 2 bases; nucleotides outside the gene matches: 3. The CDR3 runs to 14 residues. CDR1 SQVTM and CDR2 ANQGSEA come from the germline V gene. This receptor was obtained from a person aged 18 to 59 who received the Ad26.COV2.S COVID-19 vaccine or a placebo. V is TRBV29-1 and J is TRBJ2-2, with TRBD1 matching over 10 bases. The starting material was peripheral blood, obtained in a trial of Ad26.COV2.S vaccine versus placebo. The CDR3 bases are TGCAGCGTGGGGACAGGGGTAAACACCGGGGAGCTGTTTTTT. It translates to CSVGTGVNTGELFF.